This T cell receptor beta chain derives from a study of PD-L1 blockade in urothelial cancer. Study details: Blood was analyzed 3 weeks (second dose) and 6 weeks after treatment start. Each blood sample yielded a median of roughly 140,000 T cells.

Germline lookup yields CDR1 SGHTA and CDR2 FQGNSA. CDR3 size: 13 residues. V lost 7 bases to trimming and J lost 4 bases, with 10 bases between them. Generated by immunoSEQ multiplex PCR, the TCRdb table keeps only in-frame clones and is missing some. The sample carries about 84,000 clones, roughly 87% recorded once. The rearrangement uses TRBV7-2 and TRBJ2-2, with a weak D call TRBD1 (6 bases). The source material was PBMCs, sampled around atezolizumab (anti-PD-L1) treatment. The source is a man aged 70-80 years with urothelial cancer. Here the CDR3 DNA reads TGTGCCAGCACCGCAGGGGTCACCGGGGAGCTGTTTTTT. This sequence encodes CASTAGVTGELFF.